The sequence of this T cell receptor beta chain was determined in a study of T cell responses to AZD1222 COVID-19 vaccine. Germline trimming cut 0 bases from V and 6 bases from J; bases unmatched to any gene: 9. Germline CDR1 reads SGHRS; CDR2 reads YFSETQ. CDR3 length: 18 amino acids. Clones were sequenced by immunoSEQ multiplex PCR, and TCRdb holds only the in-frame ones, with some missing. The sample lists 210,000 or so clones, roughly 94% seen once, with approximately 1.7% in the top ten. The chain recombines TRBV5-1 with TRBJ2-1, with 13 bases aligning to TRBD2. The source is an adult who received the MenACWY meningococcal vaccine as a control. Sample: peripheral blood, taken 28 days after the second dose of the MenACWY control vaccine. CDR3 sequence (DNA): TGCGCCAGCAGCTTGGGGAGGACTAGCGGGAGCTTTATCAATGAGCAGTTCTTC. Its translation is CASSLGRTSGSFINEQFF.